This TCR beta chain was profiled in a study of blood T cell repertoires in COVID-19. Study-level background: Sites in the United States, Italy and Spain provided acute and convalescent COVID-19 samples. From T cells, B-cell-depleted T cells, or PBMCs came the material, which was cDNA or gDNA.

The authors' processing: For nucleated cells, counts were estimated from reference gene primer amplification. The table came from immunoSEQ multiplex PCR; TCRdb's copy has only in-frame clones and leaves some out. That table gives V, J and clone size, and the DNA gave D and trimming. The sample shows 200,000 to 250,000 clones, more than 80% of them seen only once. V was cut by 6 bases and J by 8 bases, with 14 bases left in between. Germline V gene sequence: CDR1 MGHDK, CDR2 SYGVNS. CDR3 length: 14 amino acids. Input material: peripheral blood. The receptor was derived from a man under 40 who had recovered from COVID-19. V usage is TRBV25-1 and J usage is TRBJ1-6; D is unclear. The CDR3 spells CASRTSLTHSPLHF. The CDR3 DNA reads as TGTGCCAGCAGGACTTCCCTAACGCATTCACCCCTCCACTTT.